These 9 T cell receptor beta chains came from one sample sequenced in a study of CD8 T cells in ankylosing spondylitis. Study-level points and caveats: A motif of 7 to 9 highly homologous TCR beta variants was seen as apparently characteristic of ankylosing spondylitis blood.

TCRdb fed the 5' RACE reads into MiXCR, producing one record per CDR3 protein. The top ten clones hold about two fifths of a sample with about 220,000 distinct CDR3 sequences, 15% to 20% of them seen once. These receptors lack a known antigen. The sample taken for sequencing was blood, either unsorted or a sorted T cell fraction (not recorded which). The origin of the receptors is a male donor with ankylosing spondylitis.

This clonotype was observed a few times. The chain is built from TRBV20-1 and TRBJ2-1; D is unresolved. The germline V gene encodes CDR1 DFQATT and CDR2 SNEGSKA (reference sequence). This CDR3 spans 14 amino acids. V was cut by 5 bases and J by 0 bases, with 11 bases left in between. As DNA, the CDR3 is TGCAGTGCTGAACCTACGAGCTCCTACAATGAGCAGTTCTTC. Translated: CSAEPTSSYNEQFF.

V gene TRBV5-1 combines with J gene TRBJ1-1, with TRBD1 matching over 12 bases. V gave up 0 bases and J gave up 7 bases; unmatched junction bases: 4. Germline CDR1 is SGHRS and CDR2 is YFSETQ. The CDR3 extends over 15 amino acids. CDR3 nucleotides: TGCGCCAGCAGCTTGGTGGGACAGGGGGCGGATGAAGCTTTCTTT. This sequence encodes CASSLVGQGADEAFF.

This clonotype showed up many times. The chain couples TRBV27 to TRBJ1-6; D remains unclear. This CDR3 region has 17 residues. Germline lookup yields CDR1 MNHEY and CDR2 SMNVEV (reference sequence). Trimming pared 3 bases from V and 4 bases from J, leaving 16 bases between. CDR3 amino acids: CASSFPRRRTYNSPLHF. The CDR3, as DNA: TGTGCCAGCAGTTTCCCAAGACGGAGGACTTATAATTCACCCCTCCACTTT.

The chain combines TRBV10-3 with TRBJ2-1; 11 bases are shared with TRBD2. With 4 bases clipped from V and 6 bases from J, the junction kept 8 bases outside the gene matches. The CDR3 is made up of 16 amino acids. CDR1 and CDR2 from the germline V gene are ENHRY and SYGVKD. In DNA, the CDR3 is TGTGCCATCAGTGGCTCGGAACTAGCGGGAGTCAATGAGCAGTTCTTC. This gives the protein CAISGSELAGVNEQFF.

The chain combines TRBV7-9 with TRBJ1-1, with unresolved D. Germline loops: CDR1 SEHNR, CDR2 FQNEAQ (reference sequence). The CDR3 contains 13 residues. Trimming stripped 8 bases from V and 4 bases from J, with 14 bases between. CDR3 residues: CASSDTPATEAFF. CDR3 DNA sequence: TGTGCCAGCTCCGACACACCGGCCACTGAAGCTTTCTTT.

The V call is TRBV6-5, the J call TRBJ1-6, with 7 bases matching TRBD1. CDR1 MNHEY and CDR2 SVGAGI come from the germline V gene. The ends lost 2 bases at V and 4 bases at J; junction bases unmatched: 8. The CDR3 consists of 17 residues. The CDR3 here is CASSYAPGTEYNSPLHF. The CDR3 DNA follows: TGTGCCAGCAGTTACGCCCCCGGGACAGAGTATAATTCACCCCTCCACTTT.

The chain has TRBV15 and TRBJ2-2, with 9 bases that match TRBD1. This CDR3 has 14 amino acids. J lost 6 bases, V lost 3 bases, and 2 bases had no gene match. Germline V gives CDR1 LNHNV, CDR2 YYDKDF (reference sequence). The CDR3 reads CATSRDRGSGELFF. The CDR3 region has the DNA TGTGCCACCAGCAGGGACAGGGGATCCGGGGAGCTGTTTTTT.

The gene calls are TRBV25-1 and TRBJ2-7; D is possibly TRBD2 (5 bases). This CDR3 is 15 amino acids long. Germline values: CDR1 MGHDK, CDR2 SYGVNS. V was trimmed by 0 bases and J by 5 bases, leaving 14 bases between them. CDR3 protein: CASSEYFRGNNEQYF. Here the CDR3 DNA reads TGTGCCAGCAGTGAATATTTCCGGGGAAACAACGAGCAGTACTTC.

This rearrangement joins TRBV6-5 to TRBJ2-4; maybe TRBD2 (6 bases). The V and J ends lost 0 bases and 6 bases respectively, with 12 bases between them. Germline V gene lookup returns CDR1 MNHEY and CDR2 SVGAGI. The CDR3 has 15 amino acids. CDR3 coding DNA: TGTGCCAGCAGTTACTCCGGGACTGAGGGAAACATTCAGTACTTC. The encoded protein is CASSYSGTEGNIQYF.